This TCR beta chain originates from a study of T-cell memory formation after mild COVID-19. TCRdb re-analysed the 5' RACE reads in MiXCR, keeping a single row per CDR3 protein. The sample lists under 200,000 distinct CDR3 sequences; around 30% were seen once. The germline V gene has CDR1 DFQATT and CDR2 SNEGSKA (reference sequence). This CDR3 comprises 15 residues. Trimming cost V 0 bases and J 3 bases, with 15 bases left between them. The TCR comes from an adult woman who had mild COVID-19 (a few samples of this study predate the infection). Cell type and time point are not known. Sequencing was done on a sample of PBMCs or a T cell subset sorted from them (not recorded which). The genes are TRBV20-1 and TRBJ2-7; D assignment may be TRBD1 or TRBD2 (5 bases each). The CDR3 region is CSAREIPGPSYEQYF. The CDR3 bases are TGCAGTGCTAGAGAGATACCGGGACCCAGCTACGAGCAGTACTTC.